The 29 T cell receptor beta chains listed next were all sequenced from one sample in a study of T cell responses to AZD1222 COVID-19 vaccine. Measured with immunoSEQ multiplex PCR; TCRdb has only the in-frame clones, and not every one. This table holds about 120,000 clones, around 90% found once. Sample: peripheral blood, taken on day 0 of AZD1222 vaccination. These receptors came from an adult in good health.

This CDR3 is CASSQPTGPRQGNYGYTF. The CDR3 region has the DNA TGCGCCAGCAGCCAACCTACCGGACCGAGACAGGGGAACTATGGCTACACCTTC. The chain uses TRBV4-1 and TRBJ1-2, with 8 bases that match TRBD1. Trimming took 2 bases from V and 2 from J; bases not matched to a gene: 13. Germline CDR1 and CDR2: MGHRA and YSYEKL. CDR3 length: 18 amino acids.

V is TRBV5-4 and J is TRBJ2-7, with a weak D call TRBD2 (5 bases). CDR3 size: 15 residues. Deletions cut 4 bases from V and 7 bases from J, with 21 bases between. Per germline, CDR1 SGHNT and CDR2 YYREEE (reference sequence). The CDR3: CASSTILLGRGEQYF. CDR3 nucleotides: TGTGCCAGCAGCACCATCCTCCTAGGCCGGGGAGAGCAGTACTTC.

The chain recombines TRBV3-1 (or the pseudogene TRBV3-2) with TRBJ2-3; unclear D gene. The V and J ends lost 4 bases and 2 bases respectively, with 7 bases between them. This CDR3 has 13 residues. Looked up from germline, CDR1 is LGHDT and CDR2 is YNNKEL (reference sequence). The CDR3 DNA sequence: TGTGCCAGCAGCCTCCGACACACAGATACGCAGTATTTT. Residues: CASSLRHTDTQYF.

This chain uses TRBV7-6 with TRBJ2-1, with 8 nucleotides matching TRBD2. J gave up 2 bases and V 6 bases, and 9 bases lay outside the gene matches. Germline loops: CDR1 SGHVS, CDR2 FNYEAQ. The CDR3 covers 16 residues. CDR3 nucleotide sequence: TGTGCCAGCAGTCCCAGCGGGAGTATGCCCTACAATGAGCAGTTCTTC. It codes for CASSPSGSMPYNEQFF. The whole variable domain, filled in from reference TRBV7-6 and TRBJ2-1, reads GAGVSQSPRYKVTKRGQDVALRCDPISGHVSLYWYRQALGQGPEFLTYFNYEAQQDKSGLPNDRFSAERPEGSISTLTIQRTEQRDSAMYRCASSPSGSMPYNEQFFGPGTRLTVL.

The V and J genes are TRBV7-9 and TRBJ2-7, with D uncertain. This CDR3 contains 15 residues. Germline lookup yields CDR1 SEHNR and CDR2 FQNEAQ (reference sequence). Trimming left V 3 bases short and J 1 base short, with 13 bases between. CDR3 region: CASSFWSAPSYEQYF. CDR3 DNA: TGTGCCAGCAGCTTTTGGTCAGCCCCATCCTACGAGCAGTACTTC.

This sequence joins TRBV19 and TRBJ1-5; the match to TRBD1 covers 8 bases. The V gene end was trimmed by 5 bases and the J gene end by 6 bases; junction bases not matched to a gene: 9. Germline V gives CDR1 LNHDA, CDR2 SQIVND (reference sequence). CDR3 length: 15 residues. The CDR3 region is CASSSTGGWSQPQHF. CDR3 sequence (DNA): TGTGCCAGTAGTTCCACAGGGGGTTGGAGTCAGCCCCAGCATTTT. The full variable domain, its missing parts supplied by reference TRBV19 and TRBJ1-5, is DGGITQSPKYLFRKEGQNVTLSCEQNLNHDAMYWYRQDPGQGLRLIYYSQIVNDFQKGDIAEGYSVSREKKESFPLTVTSAQKNPTAFYLCASSSTGGWSQPQHFGDGTRLSIL.

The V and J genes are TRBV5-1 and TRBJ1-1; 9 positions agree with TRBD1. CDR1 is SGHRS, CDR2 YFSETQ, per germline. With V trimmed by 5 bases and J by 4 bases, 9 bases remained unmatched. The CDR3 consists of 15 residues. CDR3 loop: CASSAGTGLSTEAFF. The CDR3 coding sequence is TGCGCCAGCAGTGCCGGGACAGGGCTTAGCACTGAAGCTTTCTTT.

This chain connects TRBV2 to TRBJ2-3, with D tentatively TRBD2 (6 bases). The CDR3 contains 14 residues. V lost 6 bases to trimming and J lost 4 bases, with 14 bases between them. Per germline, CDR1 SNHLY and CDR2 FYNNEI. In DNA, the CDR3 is TGTGCCAGCAGGCGGGGTCGGACCCCAGATACGCAGTATTTT. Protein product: CASRRGRTPDTQYF. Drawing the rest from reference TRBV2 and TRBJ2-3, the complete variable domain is EPEVTQTPSHQVTQMGQEVILRCVPISNHLYFYWYRQILGQKVEFLVSFYNNEISEKSEIFDDQFSVERPDGSNFTLKIRSTKLEDSAMYFCASRRGRTPDTQYFGPGTRLTVL.

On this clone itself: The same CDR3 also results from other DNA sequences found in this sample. The CDR3 is CASSLGDTQYF. The CDR3 nucleotides read TGTGCCAGCAGCTTAGGGGATACGCAGTATTTT. V gene TRBV11-2 combines with J gene TRBJ2-3; the D is unclear. Trimming cost V 1 base and J 6 bases, with 2 bases left between them. CDR1 is SGHAT and CDR2 is FQNNGV in the germline V gene. There are 11 residues in the CDR3.

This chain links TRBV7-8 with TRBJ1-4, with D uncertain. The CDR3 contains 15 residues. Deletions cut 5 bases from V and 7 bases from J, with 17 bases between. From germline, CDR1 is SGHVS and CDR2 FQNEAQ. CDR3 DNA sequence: TGTGCCAGCAGCACGCGCTGGCCTGTCGGTGAAAAACTGTTTTTT. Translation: CASSTRWPVGEKLFF.

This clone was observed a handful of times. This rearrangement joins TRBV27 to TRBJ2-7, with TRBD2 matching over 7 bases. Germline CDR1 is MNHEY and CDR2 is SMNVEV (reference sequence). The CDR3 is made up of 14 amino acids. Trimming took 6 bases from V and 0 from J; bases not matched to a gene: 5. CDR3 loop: CASSPGGGSYEQYF. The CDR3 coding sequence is TGTGCCAGCAGCCCGGGCGGGGGCTCCTACGAGCAGTACTTC.

CDR3 coding DNA: TGCGCCAGCAGCCAAGTCCTAAGATCGGCGGGGGCCTACAATGAGCAGTTCTTC. As protein: CASSQVLRSAGAYNEQFF. V usage is TRBV4-1 and J usage is TRBJ2-1; 7 bases align to TRBD2. The CDR3 is made up of 18 amino acids. Germline CDR1 reads MGHRA; CDR2 reads YSYEKL. The V and J ends lost 1 base and 2 bases, in that order; junction bases with no gene match: 11.

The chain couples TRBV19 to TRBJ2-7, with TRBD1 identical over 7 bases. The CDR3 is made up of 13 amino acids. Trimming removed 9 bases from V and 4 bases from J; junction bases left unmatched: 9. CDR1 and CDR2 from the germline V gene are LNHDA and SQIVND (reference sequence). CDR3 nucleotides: TGTGCCAGCTCCCCGGGACAGCCTTACGAGCAGTACTTC. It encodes CASSPGQPYEQYF.

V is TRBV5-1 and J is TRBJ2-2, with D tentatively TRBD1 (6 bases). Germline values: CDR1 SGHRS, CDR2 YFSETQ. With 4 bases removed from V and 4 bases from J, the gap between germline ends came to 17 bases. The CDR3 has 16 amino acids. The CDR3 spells CASSTPPTQGTGELFF. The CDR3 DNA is TGCGCCAGCAGCACCCCCCCGACACAGGGCACCGGGGAGCTGTTTTTT. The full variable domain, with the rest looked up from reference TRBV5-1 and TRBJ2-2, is KAGVTQTPRYLIKTRGQQVTLSCSPISGHRSVSWYQQTPGQGLQFLFEYFSETQRNKGNFPGRFSGRQFSNSRSEMNVSTLELGDSALYLCASSTPPTQGTGELFFGEGSRLTVL.

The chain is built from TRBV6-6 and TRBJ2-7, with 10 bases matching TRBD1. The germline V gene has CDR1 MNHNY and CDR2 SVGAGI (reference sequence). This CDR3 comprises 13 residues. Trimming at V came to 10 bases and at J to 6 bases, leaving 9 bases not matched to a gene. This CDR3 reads CATRQGAVSEQYF. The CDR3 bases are TGTGCCACCAGACAGGGGGCAGTTAGCGAGCAGTACTTC.

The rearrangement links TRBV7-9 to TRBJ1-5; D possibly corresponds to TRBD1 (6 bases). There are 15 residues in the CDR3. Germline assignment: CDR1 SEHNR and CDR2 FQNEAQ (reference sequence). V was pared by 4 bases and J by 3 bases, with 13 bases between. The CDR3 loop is CASSYGGGHNQPQHF. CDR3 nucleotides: TGTGCCAGCAGCTATGGTGGGGGCCACAATCAGCCCCAGCATTTT.

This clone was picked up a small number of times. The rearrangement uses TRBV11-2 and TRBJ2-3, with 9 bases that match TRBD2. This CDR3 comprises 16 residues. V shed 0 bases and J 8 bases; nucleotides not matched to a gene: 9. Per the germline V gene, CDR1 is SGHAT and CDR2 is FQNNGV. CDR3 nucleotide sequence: TGTGCCAGCAGCTTAGAATGGGCGGGAGGGTATGGTACGCAGTATTTT. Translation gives CASSLEWAGGYGTQYF.

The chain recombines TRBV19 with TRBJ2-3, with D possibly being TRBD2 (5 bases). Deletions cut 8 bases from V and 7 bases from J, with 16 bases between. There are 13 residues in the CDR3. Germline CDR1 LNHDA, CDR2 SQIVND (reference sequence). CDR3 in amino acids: CASAEGAWYTQYF. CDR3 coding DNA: TGTGCCAGTGCCGAGGGTGCCTGGTATACGCAGTATTTT.

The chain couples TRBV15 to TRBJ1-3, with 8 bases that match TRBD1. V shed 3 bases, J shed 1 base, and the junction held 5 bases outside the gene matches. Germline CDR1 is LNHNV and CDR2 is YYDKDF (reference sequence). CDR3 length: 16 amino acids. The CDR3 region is CATSRDRENSGNTIYF. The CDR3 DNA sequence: TGTGCCACCAGCAGGGACAGGGAAAATTCTGGAAACACCATATATTTT.

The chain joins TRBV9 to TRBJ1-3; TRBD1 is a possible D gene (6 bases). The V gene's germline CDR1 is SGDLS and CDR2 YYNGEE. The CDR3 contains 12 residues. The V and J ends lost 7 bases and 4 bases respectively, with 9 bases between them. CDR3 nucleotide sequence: TGTGCCAGCGGAGGACAGGGAAACACCATATATTTT. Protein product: CASGGQGNTIYF.

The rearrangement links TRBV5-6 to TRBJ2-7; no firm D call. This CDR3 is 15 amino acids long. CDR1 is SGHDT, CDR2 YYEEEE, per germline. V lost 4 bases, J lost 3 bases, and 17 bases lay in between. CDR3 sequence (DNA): TGTGCCAGCAGCCCGGCCGGCAGAATAAGCTACGAGCAGTACTTC. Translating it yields CASSPAGRISYEQYF.

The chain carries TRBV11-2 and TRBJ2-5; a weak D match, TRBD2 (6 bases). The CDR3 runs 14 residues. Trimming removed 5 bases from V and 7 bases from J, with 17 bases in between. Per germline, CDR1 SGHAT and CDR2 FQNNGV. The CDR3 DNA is TGTGCCAGCAGCAGAGGGACGGTGCGGGGGACCCAGTACTTC. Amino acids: CASSRGTVRGTQYF.

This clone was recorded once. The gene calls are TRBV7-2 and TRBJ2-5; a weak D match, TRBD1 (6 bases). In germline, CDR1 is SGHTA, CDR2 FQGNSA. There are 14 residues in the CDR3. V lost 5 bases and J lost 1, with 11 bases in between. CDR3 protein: CASSGWTAQETQYF. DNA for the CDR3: TGTGCCAGCAGCGGCTGGACAGCCCAAGAGACCCAGTACTTC.

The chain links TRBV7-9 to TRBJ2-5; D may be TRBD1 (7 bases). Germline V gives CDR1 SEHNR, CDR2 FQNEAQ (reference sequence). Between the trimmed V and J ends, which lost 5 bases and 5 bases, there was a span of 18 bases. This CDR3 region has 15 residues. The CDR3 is CASSPSEGAGETQYF. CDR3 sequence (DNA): TGTGCCAGCAGCCCATCGGAGGGGGCGGGGGAGACCCAGTACTTC.

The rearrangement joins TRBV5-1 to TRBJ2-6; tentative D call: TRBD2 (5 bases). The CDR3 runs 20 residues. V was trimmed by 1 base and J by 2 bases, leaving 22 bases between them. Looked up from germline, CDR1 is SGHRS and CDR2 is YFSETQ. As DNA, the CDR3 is TGCGCCAGCAGCTTGTATGCGGTAGTTACCAGGACTGCTGGGGCCAACGTCCTGACTTTC. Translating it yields CASSLYAVVTRTAGANVLTF.

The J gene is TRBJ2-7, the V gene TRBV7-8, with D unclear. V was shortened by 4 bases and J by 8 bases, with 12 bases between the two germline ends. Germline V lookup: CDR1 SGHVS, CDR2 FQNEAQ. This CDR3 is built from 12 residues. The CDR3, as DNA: TGTGCCAGCAGCTCCCCCCCAGCCAAGCAGTACTTC. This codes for CASSSPPAKQYF.

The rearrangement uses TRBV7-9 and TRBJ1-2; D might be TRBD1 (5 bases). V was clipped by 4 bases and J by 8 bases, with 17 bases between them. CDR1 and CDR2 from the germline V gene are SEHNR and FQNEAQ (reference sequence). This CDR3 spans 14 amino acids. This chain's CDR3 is CASSYDTRAGGYTF. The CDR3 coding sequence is TGTGCCAGCAGCTACGACACCAGGGCGGGCGGCTACACCTTC.

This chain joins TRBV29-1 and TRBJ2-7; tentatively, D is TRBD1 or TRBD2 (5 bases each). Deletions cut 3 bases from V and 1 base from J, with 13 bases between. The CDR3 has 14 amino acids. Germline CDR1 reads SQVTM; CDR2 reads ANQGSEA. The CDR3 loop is CSVDSGTSSYEQYF. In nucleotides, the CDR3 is TGCAGCGTTGATTCCGGGACGTCTTCCTACGAGCAGTACTTC.

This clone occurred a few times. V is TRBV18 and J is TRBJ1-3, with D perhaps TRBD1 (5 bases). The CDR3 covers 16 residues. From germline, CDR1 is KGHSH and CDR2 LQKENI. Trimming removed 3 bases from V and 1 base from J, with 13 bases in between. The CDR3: CASSPQGSGSGNTIYF. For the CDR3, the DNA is TGTGCCAGCTCACCGCAGGGAAGTGGTTCTGGAAACACCATATATTTT.